This T cell receptor beta chain is from a study of cytomegalovirus exposure and HLA in healthy donors. Study-wide points: Links to common viral pathogens appeared, in a later analysis, for several of the most significant clusters. Upon later analysis, TCR association rates were observed to vary by HLA locus, being highest for DRB1 and lowest for HLA-C. The study reported that TCR beta sequences accurately predicted HLA-A and HLA-B alleles in most subjects.

Of note for this clone: The antigen remains undetermined.

This CDR3 is 13 amino acids long. V lost 3 bases, J lost 9 bases, and 5 bases stayed unmatched. The V gene's germline CDR1 is KGHSH and CDR2 LQKENI. The donors comprised healthy bone marrow donors. PCR used 60 Vbeta primers and 13 Jbeta primers. Some clones are missing from TCRdb's copy, which holds only in-frame ones; the method was immunoSEQ multiplex PCR. Here the sample spans 110,000 to 150,000 clones, roughly 77% being singletons. V gene TRBV18 combines with J gene TRBJ2-1; 7 bases are a match to TRBD1. The receptor comes from a young woman in good health and CMV-seronegative. Source material: PBMCs. This chain's CDR3 is CASSPSDRAEQFF. Written as DNA, the CDR3 is TGTGCCAGCTCACCCTCCGACAGGGCTGAGCAGTTCTTC.